This T cell receptor beta chain was recorded in a study of CD8 T cells in ankylosing spondylitis. This clonotype was counted many times. Per the germline V gene, CDR1 is SGHDN and CDR2 is FVKESK. V was clipped by 3 bases and J by 6 bases, with 11 bases between them. The CDR3 extends over 13 amino acids. TCRdb reprocessed the 5' RACE reads with MiXCR, giving one entry per CDR3 protein. The data hold about 130,000 distinct CDR3 sequences, with 5.5% to 7.5% observed a single time. V and J are TRBV14 and TRBJ1-1; TRBD1 might be the D (5 bases). The source is a female donor with ankylosing spondylitis or in good health (not recorded which). Material for sequencing was blood, either unsorted or a sorted T cell fraction (not recorded which). CDR3 sequence (DNA): TGTGCCAGCAGCCAGGTGGGGGTCTCTGAAGCTTTCTTT. It codes for CASSQVGVSEAFF.